One sample yielded the 24 T cell receptor beta chains listed below, sequenced in a study of blood T cell repertoires in COVID-19. Sequencing was performed with immunoSEQ multiplex PCR; in TCRdb, only in-frame clones are kept and a portion is missing. Of roughly 250,000 clones in the sample, approximately 90% are singletons; the top ten hold around 0.8%. The sequencing input was PBMCs or T cells enriched from blood (not recorded which). Receptors were obtained from a man over 45 who had been exposed to COVID-19.

The genes are TRBV5-1 and TRBJ2-2; weak D call: TRBD2 (5 bases). In germline, CDR1 is SGHRS, CDR2 YFSETQ. The CDR3 is made up of 15 amino acids. V gave up 2 bases and J gave up 6 bases, with 14 bases separating them. The CDR3 here is CASSLGSGGPGELFF. For the CDR3, the DNA is TGCGCCAGCAGCTTAGGCTCAGGCGGGCCCGGGGAGCTGTTTTTT. Full variable domain (missing parts from reference TRBV5-1 and TRBJ2-2): KAGVTQTPRYLIKTRGQQVTLSCSPISGHRSVSWYQQTPGQGLQFLFEYFSETQRNKGNFPGRFSGRQFSNSRSEMNVSTLELGDSALYLCASSLGSGGPGELFFGEGSRLTVL.

The rearrangement uses TRBV18 and TRBJ1-2; TRBD1 aligns across 10 bases. V was pared by 4 bases and J by 7 bases, with 15 bases of the junction left unmatched. CDR1 KGHSH and CDR2 LQKENI come from the germline V gene. The CDR3 is 17 amino acids. The CDR3 here is CASSLLQRDRGGVGYTF. CDR3 bases: TGTGCCAGCTCACTCCTTCAAAGGGACAGGGGAGGAGTTGGCTACACCTTC.

The V call is TRBV4-1, the J call TRBJ1-3; 9 positions match TRBD1. CDR1 is MGHRA, CDR2 YSYEKL, per germline. After removal of 1 base from V and 5 bases from J, the junction contained 6 bases not matched to a gene. CDR3 length equals 16 residues. The CDR3 spells CASSQVAGQGRNTIYF. Here the CDR3 DNA reads TGCGCCAGCAGCCAAGTGGCAGGACAGGGGAGAAACACCATATATTTT.

The CDR3 DNA reads TGTGCCAGCAGTGACACTAGCGGGAGAAAGGAGACCCAGTACTTC. It yields the protein CASSDTSGRKETQYF. This chain joins TRBV6-4 and TRBJ2-5; TRBD2 aligns across 11 bases. Losses at the gene ends were 2 bases for V and 5 bases for J; bases not matched to a gene: 4. CDR1 is MRHNA, CDR2 SNTAGT, per germline. The length of the CDR3 is 15 residues.

The chain couples TRBV29-1 to TRBJ1-1; 9 bases fit TRBD1. CDR1 is SQVTM and CDR2 is ANQGSEA in the germline V gene. V shed 7 bases and J 8 bases; nucleotides not matched to a gene: 11. The length of the CDR3 is 13 residues. CDR3 sequence (DNA): TGCAGCGCGTCTGACAGGGGGATTTTCGAAGCTTTCTTT. Translating it yields CSASDRGIFEAFF. Together with reference TRBV29-1 and TRBJ1-1, the CDR3 gives the full variable domain: SAVISQKPSRDICQRGTSLTIQCQVDSQVTMMFWYRQQPGQSLTLIATANQGSEATYESGFVIDKFPISRPNLTFSTLTVSNMSPEDSSIYLCSASDRGIFEAFFGQGTRLTVV.

This clone was detected once. The V gene is TRBV5-1, the J gene TRBJ1-6; 9 positions match TRBD1. V was pared by 2 bases and J by 9 bases, with 9 bases of the junction left unmatched. From germline, CDR1 is SGHRS and CDR2 YFSETQ. CDR3 length: 16 residues. CDR3 coding DNA: TGCGCCAGCAGCTTCAGCGGTGACAGGGGGGGTTCACCCCTCCACTTT. It translates to CASSFSGDRGGSPLHF.

The V gene is TRBV3-1 (or the pseudogene TRBV3-2), the J gene TRBJ2-1; 7 bases map to TRBD2. The germline CDR1 and CDR2 sequences are LGHDT and YNNKEL (reference sequence). The CDR3 covers 16 residues. J lost 3 bases, V lost 1 base, and 6 bases had no gene match. Here the CDR3 reads CASSQGYSGYYNEQFF. CDR3 DNA: TGTGCCAGCAGCCAAGGGTATAGCGGGTACTACAATGAGCAGTTCTTC.

The rearrangement uses TRBV2 and TRBJ1-1; maybe TRBD1 (5 bases). V lost 8 bases to trimming and J lost 5 bases, with 18 bases between them. CDR3 size: 14 residues. Germline V CDR1 and CDR2: SNHLY, FYNNEI. The CDR3 region has the DNA TGTGCCAGCTCGGCGGGGCCAATTGGGACTGAAGCTTTCTTT. Translated, it gives CASSAGPIGTEAFF.

This rearrangement joins TRBV19 to TRBJ1-4; tentatively, D is TRBD1 (5 bases). V was shortened by 9 bases and J by 8 bases, with 16 bases between the two germline ends. The CDR3 runs to 13 residues. Germline CDR1 and CDR2: LNHDA and SQIVND (reference sequence). The chain's CDR3 is CARGDGAGEKLFF. The CDR3 region has the DNA TGTGCCAGAGGCGATGGGGCAGGGGAAAAACTGTTTTTT.

This chain uses TRBV19 with TRBJ1-2, with D possibly being TRBD1 (6 bases). Germline assignment: CDR1 LNHDA and CDR2 SQIVND (reference sequence). The CDR3 consists of 14 residues. Trimming pared 7 bases from V and 4 bases from J, leaving 16 bases between. CDR3 DNA: TGTGCCAGTATCGGAAGGGGGGGCACCTATGGCTACACCTTC. Translating gives CASIGRGGTYGYTF.

This chain joins TRBV4-1 and TRBJ1-2, with unresolved D. CDR1 and CDR2 from the germline V gene are MGHRA and YSYEKL. The CDR3 runs to 14 residues. Trimming shortened V by 0 bases and J by 14 bases, and 19 bases separated the two germline ends. The DNA of the CDR3 is TGCGCCAGCAGCCAAGAATCCCAACCCAGAGGTCGGACCTTC. Translating it yields CASSQESQPRGRTF.

V gene TRBV28 combines with J gene TRBJ1-2, with a weak D call TRBD1 (6 bases). Germline V lookup: CDR1 MDHEN, CDR2 SYDVKM. The V gene lost 5 bases and the J gene lost 2 bases, with 15 bases spanning the gap. The CDR3 is 15 residues long. The CDR3 sequence is CASSLTGTLNYGYTF. The CDR3 coding sequence is TGTGCCAGCAGTCTTACCGGGACACTAAACTATGGCTACACCTTC.

In this sample, this clone turned up once. The gene calls are TRBV2 and TRBJ2-3, with TRBD1 identical over 9 bases. J gave up 1 base and V 7 bases, and 3 bases lay outside the gene matches. The CDR3 is 14 residues long. The germline V gene encodes CDR1 SNHLY and CDR2 FYNNEI. The chain's CDR3 is CASIRDRGTDTQYF. CDR3 nucleotide sequence: TGTGCCAGCATTAGGGACAGGGGCACAGATACGCAGTATTTT.

This sequence joins TRBV5-4 and TRBJ1-4, with a weak D call TRBD1 (6 bases). The germline gives CDR1 SGHNT, CDR2 YYREEE (reference sequence). Trimming cost V 0 bases and J 6 bases, with 9 bases left between them. The CDR3 sequence is 14 residues long. This chain's CDR3 is CASSLGGGDEKLFF. CDR3 nucleotides: TGTGCCAGCAGCTTGGGAGGGGGAGATGAAAAACTGTTTTTT.

The chain carries TRBV18 and TRBJ1-5; 7 positions agree with TRBD1. CDR3 size: 15 residues. The V gene end was trimmed by 3 bases and the J gene end by 1 base; junction bases not matched to a gene: 3. Looked up from germline, CDR1 is KGHSH and CDR2 is LQKENI. The CDR3 region is CASSPDRVSNQPQHF. In DNA, the CDR3 is TGTGCCAGCTCACCTGACAGGGTCAGCAATCAGCCCCAGCATTTT. Looking up the rest from reference TRBV18 and TRBJ1-5 gives the full variable domain: NAGVMQNPRHLVRRRGQEARLRCSPMKGHSHVYWYRQLPEEGLKFMVYLQKENIIDESGMPKERFSAEFPKEGPSILRIQQVVRGDSAAYFCASSPDRVSNQPQHFGDGTRLSIL.

This clone was observed once. The CDR3 bases are TGTGCCAGCAGCGCTTCGACAGGGAATTCACCCCTCCACTTT. Translation gives CASSASTGNSPLHF. V is TRBV9 and J is TRBJ1-6; 7 bases align to TRBD1. Losses at the gene ends were 3 bases for V and 7 bases for J; bases not matched to a gene: 4. CDR1 SGDLS and CDR2 YYNGEE come from the germline V gene. The length of the CDR3 is 14 residues.

The gene calls are TRBV9 and TRBJ2-1; a weak D match, TRBD2 (5 bases). This CDR3 region has 16 residues. The V end was cut by 1 base, the J end by 1 base, with 12 bases between. Looked up from germline, CDR1 is SGDLS and CDR2 is YYNGEE. Here the CDR3 DNA reads TGTGCCAGCAGCGTAAACCGGGATGGGTCCTACAATGAGCAGTTCTTC. Encoded protein: CASSVNRDGSYNEQFF.

The J gene is TRBJ1-1, the V gene TRBV4-1; TRBD1 matches at 7 bases. There are 15 residues in the CDR3. Looked up from germline, CDR1 is MGHRA and CDR2 is YSYEKL. The V gene end was trimmed by 3 bases and the J gene end by 3 bases; junction bases not matched to a gene: 7. In DNA, the CDR3 is TGCGCCAGCAGCCAGCGACAGGGCTTGGACACTGAAGCTTTCTTT. As protein: CASSQRQGLDTEAFF.

This chain joins TRBV29-1 and TRBJ2-2; 14 bases line up with TRBD2. The germline V gene encodes CDR1 SQVTM and CDR2 ANQGSEA. Trimming took 5 bases from V and 4 from J; bases not matched to a gene: 3. This CDR3 is built from 15 residues. CDR3 sequence: CSVTGLAGVTGELFF. In DNA, the CDR3 is TGCAGCGTTACGGGACTAGCGGGAGTCACCGGGGAGCTGTTTTTT.

V is TRBV5-1 and J is TRBJ2-1; TRBD2 might be the D (5 bases). CDR1 and CDR2 (germline): SGHRS, YFSETQ. CDR3 length: 15 amino acids. Trimming took 0 bases from V and 3 from J, leaving 10 bases between them. The CDR3 coding sequence is TGCGCCAGCAGCTTGGGAGTAGCGTACTACAATGAGCAGTTCTTC. Its protein product is CASSLGVAYYNEQFF.

The chain recombines TRBV5-1 with TRBJ2-2, with D possibly being TRBD1 (6 bases). The CDR3 has 14 residues. Trimming pared 2 bases from V and 4 bases from J, leaving 9 bases between. The germline CDR1 and CDR2 sequences are SGHRS and YFSETQ. DNA of the CDR3: TGCGCCAGCAGCTTAGGGGGTCCCACCGGGGAGCTGTTTTTT. Protein product: CASSLGGPTGELFF.

This clone was counted once. The V gene is TRBV7-3, the J gene TRBJ2-3; D possibly corresponds to TRBD2 (6 bases). Germline V lookup: CDR1 SGHTA, CDR2 FQGTGA. The ends were cut back, 5 bases at V and 2 bases at J, with 14 bases in the middle. The CDR3 is made up of 15 amino acids. The CDR3 DNA reads as TGTGCCAGCAGCCAGCGGGTGGGGCTCACAGATACGCAGTATTTT. It yields the protein CASSQRVGLTDTQYF.

The chain couples TRBV5-1 to TRBJ2-5; 7 bases line up with TRBD1. This CDR3 is built from 15 residues. Looked up from germline, CDR1 is SGHRS and CDR2 is YFSETQ. J gave up 2 bases and V 5 bases, and 9 bases lay outside the gene matches. CDR3 DNA sequence: TGCGCCAGCAGTCCGGGCGACAGGGCTCAAGAGACCCAGTACTTC. This gives the protein CASSPGDRAQETQYF.

The chain links TRBV27 to TRBJ1-1, with 8 bases fitting TRBD1. Trimming at V came to 5 bases and at J to 6 bases, leaving 5 bases not matched to a gene. Looked up from germline, CDR1 is MNHEY and CDR2 is SMNVEV (reference sequence). The CDR3 contains 13 residues. In DNA, the CDR3 is TGTGCCAGCAGTCCAGGACAGGGCGCTGAAGCTTTCTTT. It encodes CASSPGQGAEAFF.